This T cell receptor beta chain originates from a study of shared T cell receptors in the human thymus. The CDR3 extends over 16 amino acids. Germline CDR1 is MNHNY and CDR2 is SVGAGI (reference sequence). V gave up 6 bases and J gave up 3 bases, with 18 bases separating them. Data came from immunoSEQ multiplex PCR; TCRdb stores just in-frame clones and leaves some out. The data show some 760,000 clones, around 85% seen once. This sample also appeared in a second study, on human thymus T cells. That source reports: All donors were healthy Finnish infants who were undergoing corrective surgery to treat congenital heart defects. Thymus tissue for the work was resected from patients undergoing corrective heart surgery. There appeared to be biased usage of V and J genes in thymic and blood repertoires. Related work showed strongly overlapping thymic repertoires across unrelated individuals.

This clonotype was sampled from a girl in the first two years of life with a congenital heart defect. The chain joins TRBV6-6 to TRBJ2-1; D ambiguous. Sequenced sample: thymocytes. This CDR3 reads CASSHVGAIDYNEQFF. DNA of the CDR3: TGTGCCAGCAGCCATGTCGGAGCCATCGACTACAATGAGCAGTTCTTC.